These 29 T cell receptor beta chains were all obtained from the same sample, sequenced in a study of blood T cell repertoires in COVID-19 (dated by TCRdb to 2019 to 2021). Library preparation used the immunoSEQ multiplex PCR assay. The table comes from immuneACCESS by way of TCRdb, which keeps in-frame sequences with V and J called. Part of the clones is missing from these tables; in studies checked, under half for an unresolved V gene and the rest for unknown reasons. The sample records approximately 46,000 clones, 80% to 90% of which are singletons. About 16% of the sample is in the top ten clones. The specimen sequenced was peripheral blood. These receptors came from a man in his 70s with active COVID-19.

The chain uses TRBV14 and TRBJ2-1; TRBD2 aligns across 7 bases. CDR3 length: 14 residues. CDR1 and CDR2 (germline): SGHDN, FVKESK. With 0 bases clipped from V and 6 bases from J, the junction kept 2 bases outside the gene matches. CDR3: CASSQDGRFNEQFF. CDR3 DNA sequence: TGTGCCAGCAGCCAAGACGGGAGGTTCAATGAGCAGTTCTTC.

The table lists this clone with a few counts. The V gene is TRBV2, the J gene TRBJ1-5; 7 positions match TRBD1. CDR3 length equals 16 residues. Germline CDR1 SNHLY, CDR2 FYNNEI. V shed 7 bases, J shed 0 bases, and the junction held 9 bases outside the gene matches. CDR3: CASTRGGGDSNQPQHF. CDR3 sequence (DNA): TGTGCCAGCACCCGAGGGGGCGGGGATAGCAATCAGCCCCAGCATTTT.

This chain connects TRBV19 to TRBJ1-6, with 9 bases lining up with TRBD1. With V trimmed by 5 bases and J by 7 bases, 9 bases remained unmatched. The CDR3 is 16 residues long. CDR1 is LNHDA, CDR2 SQIVND, per germline (reference sequence). CDR3 in amino acids: CASSVRDGTGNSPLHF. The CDR3 DNA reads TGTGCCAGTAGTGTAAGAGACGGGACAGGGAATTCACCCCTCCACTTT.

This chain links TRBV7-8 with TRBJ2-7; TRBD1 might be the D (5 bases). Germline assignment: CDR1 SGHVS and CDR2 FQNEAQ. Between the trimmed V and J ends, which lost 2 bases and 5 bases, there was a span of 13 bases. There are 14 residues in the CDR3. The CDR3 bases are TGTGCCAGCAGCTTATTCAACAGCAGGGACGAGCAGTACTTC. Its protein product is CASSLFNSRDEQYF.

This clone was observed a single time. The rearrangement joins TRBV7-2 to TRBJ1-5; 9 nucleotides align to TRBD1. Germline loops: CDR1 SGHTA, CDR2 FQGNSA. This CDR3 spans 14 amino acids. After removal of 5 bases from V and 9 bases from J, the junction contained 8 bases not matched to a gene. CDR3 DNA sequence: TGTGCCAGCAGCGTTTCGGGACAGGGTGCGCCCCAGCATTTT. Translation gives CASSVSGQGAPQHF.

The chain links TRBV7-2 to TRBJ1-2, with a weak D call TRBD1 (6 bases). The CDR3 is 14 residues long. The germline V and J ends were trimmed by 2 bases and 3 bases, with 10 bases remaining between them. Germline V gene lookup returns CDR1 SGHTA and CDR2 FQGNSA. The CDR3 loop reads CASSLRWTDYGYTF. CDR3 bases: TGTGCCAGCAGCTTACGGTGGACAGACTATGGCTACACCTTC.

The chain carries TRBV5-1 and TRBJ1-2, with 7 bases lining up with TRBD1. Germline V CDR1 and CDR2: SGHRS, YFSETQ. CDR3 length equals 14 residues. V lost 4 bases, J lost 8 bases, and 11 bases stayed unmatched. CDR3 in DNA: TGCGCCAGCAGCGCCAATGACAGGGTTGGAGGCTACACCTTC. Translation gives CASSANDRVGGYTF.

This sequence joins TRBV10-3 and TRBJ2-2; 8 nucleotides agree with TRBD1. Trimming cost V 8 bases and J 5 bases; bases outside gene matches: 7. Germline CDR1 ENHRY, CDR2 SYGVKD. This CDR3 has 14 residues. CDR3 region: CAIRGQAGTGELFF. CDR3 nucleotides: TGTGCCATCCGGGGACAGGCCGGAACCGGGGAGCTGTTTTTT.

The V call is TRBV6-6, the J call TRBJ2-7; 8 bases fit TRBD1. The germline gives CDR1 MNHNY, CDR2 SVGAGI (reference sequence). This CDR3 comprises 14 residues. The V segment lost 2 bases and the J segment 4 bases; nucleotides outside the gene matches: 4. The CDR3 DNA sequence: TGTGCCAGCAGTTACACAGGGGGTCGGTACGAGCAGTACTTC. Encoded protein: CASSYTGGRYEQYF.

The table lists this clone with a count of one. The chain combines TRBV9 with TRBJ1-2; TRBD1 matches 7 bases. CDR3 size: 15 residues. With V trimmed by 3 bases and J by 1 base, 6 bases remained unmatched. Per the germline V gene, CDR1 is SGDLS and CDR2 is YYNGEE. The CDR3 spells CASSAGTARNYGYTF. Written as DNA, the CDR3 is TGTGCCAGCAGCGCAGGGACAGCCCGTAACTATGGCTACACCTTC.

The chain joins TRBV12-1 to TRBJ2-5; the table's D gene call, TRBD2, was not cross checked with the DNA. TRBV12-1 is labeled a pseudogene. The CDR3 is 15 residues long. The CDR3 region is CASSSLKREKETQYF. The CDR3, as DNA: TGTGCCAGCAGCTCACTTAAGAGGGAAAAAGAGACCCAGTACTTC.

The chain has TRBV19 and TRBJ2-1; 7 bases match TRBD1. The CDR3 contains 15 residues. Germline V gene data show CDR1 as LNHDA and CDR2 as SQIVND (reference sequence). With 3 bases clipped from V and 6 bases from J, the junction kept 8 bases outside the gene matches. This CDR3 reads CASSISRGSGNEQFF. CDR3 coding DNA: TGTGCCAGTAGTATTAGCAGGGGGTCAGGCAATGAGCAGTTCTTC.

The chain couples TRBV19 to TRBJ2-3, with a tentative D call TRBD2 (6 bases). This CDR3 has 15 residues. The germline CDR1 and CDR2 sequences are LNHDA and SQIVND (reference sequence). V was clipped by 4 bases and J by 3 bases, with 14 bases between them. CDR3 amino acids: CASSTGVPETDTQYF. CDR3 in DNA: TGTGCCAGTAGTACGGGGGTGCCAGAGACAGATACGCAGTATTTT.

With respect to this clone: Distinct nucleotide sequences in the sample also encode this CDR3. The V gene is TRBV7-2, the J gene TRBJ2-7; TRBD2 agrees at 10 bases. Germline V gene sequence: CDR1 SGHTA, CDR2 FQGNSA. The CDR3 loop spans 14 amino acids. After removal of 1 base from V and 3 bases from J, the junction contained 0 bases not matched to a gene. The CDR3 DNA is TGTGCCAGCAGCTTAGAGCGGGGGGGCTACGAGCAGTACTTC. Amino acid sequence: CASSLERGGYEQYF. Looking up the rest from reference TRBV7-2 and TRBJ2-7 gives the full variable domain: GAGVSQSPSNKVTEKGKDVELRCDPISGHTALYWYRQSLGQGLEFLIYFQGNSAPDKSGLPSDRFSAERTGGSVSTLTIQRTQQEDSAVYLCASSLERGGYEQYFGPGTRLTVT.

The rearrangement joins TRBV7-3 to TRBJ2-3, with 16 bases identical to TRBD2. The V gene's germline CDR1 is SGHTA and CDR2 FQGTGA. Trimming cost V 4 bases and J 8 bases; bases outside gene matches: 3. This CDR3 is 15 amino acids long. The CDR3 loop reads CASSSGLAGGRTQYF. The CDR3 nucleotides are TGTGCCAGCAGCTCGGGACTAGCGGGGGGGCGTACGCAGTATTTT.

The chain combines TRBV4-3 with TRBJ1-3; D is ambiguous. The CDR3 loop spans 16 amino acids. Germline loops: CDR1 LGHNA, CDR2 YSLEER. The V and J ends lost 0 bases and 0 bases respectively, with 9 bases between them. The CDR3 DNA sequence: TGCGCCAGCAGCCAAGAGAGGCCGACCTCTGGAAACACCATATATTTT. It specifies CASSQERPTSGNTIYF.

A few counts support this clone. The chain employs TRBV5-1 and TRBJ2-7; 9 nucleotides line up with TRBD2. Unmatched junction bases numbered 6, after V lost 0 bases and J lost 5 bases. The CDR3 contains 15 residues. CDR1 SGHRS and CDR2 YFSETQ come from the germline V gene. The CDR3 DNA reads TGCGCCAGCAGCTTGGTGGGGACTAGCATCAACGAGCAGTACTTC. Translation: CASSLVGTSINEQYF.

The chain uses TRBV6-6 and TRBJ1-2; D remains unclear. The CDR3 length is 13 residues. The V gene's germline CDR1 is MNHNY and CDR2 SVGAGI (reference sequence). V was clipped by 2 bases and J by 1 base, with 5 bases between them. CDR3: CASSYADNYGYTF. For the CDR3, the DNA is TGTGCCAGCAGTTACGCGGATAACTATGGCTACACCTTC.

The chain combines TRBV10-1 with TRBJ2-5; 7 positions agree with TRBD1. Germline values: CDR1 WNHNN, CDR2 SYGVQD (reference sequence). V shed 6 bases and J 5 bases; nucleotides not matched to a gene: 12. The CDR3 loop spans 15 amino acids. CDR3 sequence: CASSEGQVTGETQYF. In DNA, the CDR3 is TGCGCCAGCAGCGAAGGACAGGTCACGGGGGAGACCCAGTACTTC.

The chain links TRBV20-1 to TRBJ2-5; D unresolved. The CDR3 totals 11 residues. From germline, CDR1 is DFQATT and CDR2 SNEGSKA (reference sequence). The ends were cut back, 4 bases at V and 4 bases at J, with 7 bases in the middle. The CDR3 sequence: CSANFGETQYF. CDR3 bases: TGCAGTGCTAACTTCGGAGAGACCCAGTACTTC.

On this clone itself: The sample carries other DNA sequences with the same CDR3. The chain couples TRBV3-1 (or the pseudogene TRBV3-2) to TRBJ1-2; the match to TRBD1 covers 7 bases. Germline V gives CDR1 LGHDT, CDR2 YNNKEL (reference sequence). This CDR3 has 14 residues. V shed 1 base, J shed 2 bases, and the junction held 1 base outside the gene matches. For the CDR3, the DNA is TGTGCCAGCAGCCAAGCGACAGGGAACTATGGCTACACCTTC. Amino acids: CASSQATGNYGYTF.

The rearrangement joins TRBV11-3 to TRBJ2-7; 7 bases are a match to TRBD1. The trim removed 5 bases at V and 3 bases at J, leaving 4 bases unmatched. The germline CDR1 and CDR2 sequences are SGHNT and YENEEA. This CDR3 comprises 13 residues. The CDR3 sequence is CASSGSGGYEQYF. In DNA, the CDR3 is TGTGCCAGCAGCGGATCAGGGGGCTACGAGCAGTACTTC.

The V call is TRBV21-1, the J call TRBJ2-2; TRBD2 is taken as the D call from the table, unchecked against the DNA. TRBV21-1 is flagged as a pseudogene. This CDR3 is built from 14 residues. CDR3 sequence reads: CASSRVSFTGELFF. The CDR3, as DNA: TGTGCCAGCAGCCGGGTGTCGTTCACCGGGGAGCTGTTTTTT.

CDR3 sequence reads: CASSPKETQYF. DNA for the CDR3: TGTGCCAGCAGCCCCAAAGAGACCCAGTACTTC. This sequence joins TRBV7-2 and TRBJ2-5; D gene uncertain. This CDR3 region has 11 residues. V was shortened by 5 bases and J by 3 bases, with 4 bases between the two germline ends. The germline CDR1 and CDR2 sequences are SGHTA and FQGNSA.

This chain joins TRBV21-1 and TRBJ2-7; TRBD1 reflects the table's D call only, with no check against the DNA. TRBV21-1 is labeled a pseudogene. This CDR3 spans 18 amino acids. CDR3: CASSKDPRQRHLSYEQYF. CDR3 DNA sequence: TGTGCCAGCAGCAAAGACCCCCGACAGAGACATTTATCCTACGAGCAGTACTTC.

This chain joins TRBV7-2 and TRBJ2-4; TRBD1 might be the D (5 bases). Trimming removed 3 bases at V and 1 base at J, with 7 bases between. The germline gives CDR1 SGHTA, CDR2 FQGNSA. The CDR3 spans 14 residues. CDR3 in DNA: TGTGCCAGCAGCTTCAGGGATGCCAAAAACATTCAGTACTTC. It translates to CASSFRDAKNIQYF.

The chain couples TRBV20-1 to TRBJ1-1; a weak D match, TRBD1 (6 bases). V gave up 8 bases and J gave up 8 bases, with 15 bases separating them. This CDR3 contains 11 residues. Per germline, CDR1 DFQATT and CDR2 SNEGSKA (reference sequence). CDR3 loop: CSLTPGGEAFF. DNA of the CDR3: TGCAGTCTCACCCCGGGGGGCGAAGCTTTCTTT.

The chain recombines TRBV9 with TRBJ1-4, with a tentative D call TRBD1 (6 bases). The V gene's germline CDR1 is SGDLS and CDR2 YYNGEE. With 0 bases removed from V and 1 base from J, the gap between germline ends came to 22 bases. The length of the CDR3 is 20 residues. CDR3: CASSVAPGRGFRGTNEKLFF. Written as DNA, the CDR3 is TGTGCCAGCAGCGTAGCCCCAGGGAGGGGGTTTCGGGGAACTAATGAAAAACTGTTTTTT.

This chain uses TRBV6-5 with TRBJ1-1; 7 bases are a match to TRBD1. V gave up 6 bases and J gave up 1 base; unmatched junction bases: 5. CDR1 and CDR2 (germline): MNHEY, SVGAGI. This CDR3 comprises 14 residues. The CDR3 sequence is CASRWTGQNTEAFF. CDR3 coding DNA: TGTGCCAGCAGATGGACAGGCCAGAACACTGAAGCTTTCTTT.